The 8 T cell receptor beta chains below all came from one sample that was sequenced in a study of T cells in Graves' hyperthyroidism and ophthalmopathy (dated by TCRdb to between 2018 and 2021). Library method: multiplex PCR. These reads were obtained on an Illumina HiSeq 2000. The TCR beta CDR3 regions were amplified from RNA transcripts. The first round of RT-PCR for the TCR CDR3 was performed with the HTBI primer set and the Qiagen OneStep RT-PCR kit. Using fastp at Q25 and MiXCR, TCRdb reprocessed the public reads and kept productive beta chains. A single entry per CDR3 protein holds the most common genes and DNA from its merged rows. In this sample the table shows 300,000 to 450,000 distinct CDR3 sequences, about a sixth of which occur a single time. 34% of the sample is held by the ten biggest clonotypes. What was sequenced was blood. The receptors were gathered from a woman aged 25 to 39 with Graves' hyperthyroidism that later progressed to Graves' ophthalmopathy.

The sample holds many counts of this clonotype. The chain is built from TRBV7-2 and TRBJ2-3, with TRBD2 matching 7 bases. Germline values: CDR1 SGHTA, CDR2 FQGNSA. The CDR3 is made up of 17 amino acids. With 4 bases clipped from V and 2 bases from J, the junction kept 12 bases outside the gene matches. The CDR3 sequence: CASSSGRREIVTDTQYF. The CDR3, as DNA: TGTGCCAGCAGCTCCGGCCGGCGGGAGATCGTCACAGATACGCAGTATTTT.

The rearrangement uses TRBV28 and TRBJ2-7; TRBD1 or TRBD2 may be the D gene (5 bases each). CDR3 length: 16 residues. Germline V gives CDR1 MDHEN, CDR2 SYDVKM. V was clipped by 6 bases and J by 2 bases, with 20 bases between them. CDR3 region: CASSRVGLGDAYEQYF. CDR3 bases: TGTGCCAGCAGCCGCGTAGGGTTAGGGGACGCCTACGAGCAGTACTTC.

This clonotype occurred many times. This chain uses TRBV28 with TRBJ2-7, with D unclear. This CDR3 contains 12 residues. From germline, CDR1 is MDHEN and CDR2 SYDVKM. V was clipped by 6 bases and J by 6 bases, with 12 bases between them. The CDR3 spells CASSPSYGEQYF. The CDR3 DNA is TGTGCCAGCAGCCCAAGCTACGGCGAGCAGTACTTC.

J is TRBJ2-3 and V is TRBV27; D gene unclear. The germline CDR1 and CDR2 sequences are MNHEY and SMNVEV (reference sequence). The CDR3 loop spans 14 amino acids. With 4 bases removed from V and 1 base from J, the gap between germline ends came to 9 bases. The CDR3 region is CASSSQQRTDTQYF. The CDR3 DNA reads as TGTGCCAGCAGTTCTCAACAGCGCACAGATACGCAGTATTTT.

This clonotype was recorded many times. The rearrangement uses TRBV29-1 and TRBJ1-2, with no clear D. Germline CDR1 reads SQVTM; CDR2 reads ANQGSEA. The V and J ends lost 1 base and 2 bases respectively, with 11 bases between them. The length of the CDR3 is 14 residues. In nucleotides, the CDR3 is TGCAGCGTTGAAGGTACAATCATGAACTATGGCTACACCTTC. Translated, it gives CSVEGTIMNYGYTF.

V gene TRBV5-1 combines with J gene TRBJ2-3, with D possibly being TRBD2 (7 bases). The germline CDR1 and CDR2 sequences are SGHRS and YFSETQ. The CDR3 spans 16 residues. V was shortened by 0 bases and J by 4 bases, with 15 bases between the two germline ends. CDR3 sequence: CASSLGGGRRADTQYF. The CDR3 DNA is TGCGCCAGCAGCTTGGGCGGGGGCCGACGGGCAGATACGCAGTATTTT.

This clonotype has a count of ten or more. The chain links TRBV10-3 to TRBJ1-1; no clear D gene. The CDR3 runs to 15 residues. V was clipped by 4 bases and J by 1 base, with 13 bases between them. Per the germline V gene, CDR1 is ENHRY and CDR2 is SYGVKD. The CDR3 loop reads CAISVWSDANTEAFF. CDR3 coding DNA: TGTGCCATCAGTGTATGGTCAGATGCGAACACTGAAGCTTTCTTT.

This clonotype was observed at least ten times. The genes are TRBV7-9 and TRBJ2-5; D possibly uses TRBD1 or TRBD2 (6 bases each). This CDR3 comprises 14 residues. CDR1 is SEHNR, CDR2 FQNEAQ, per germline (reference sequence). V was trimmed by 5 bases and J by 5 bases, leaving 15 bases between them. The CDR3 DNA reads TGTGCCAGCAGCCCCTATGAGGGGGGCGAGACCCAGTACTTC. Translation gives CASSPYEGGETQYF. The full variable domain, in which reference TRBV7-9 and TRBJ2-5 provide the parts outside the CDR3, is DTGVSQNPRHKITKRGQNVTFRCDPISEHNRLYWYRQTLGQGPEFLTYFQNEAQLEKSRLLSDRFSAERPKGSFSTLEIQRTEQGDSAMYLCASSPYEGGETQYFGPGTRLLVL.